This T cell receptor beta chain was captured in a study of Graves' ophthalmopathy and Graves' hyperthyroidism. Study-level information: Untreated patients at initial diagnosis provided peripheral blood. Overall study results and limits: Blood also contained most of the expanded thyroid clonotypes above 0.001 frequency.

As to this clonotype: As yet, its antigen is unknown.

RNA transcripts were the template, and TCR beta CDR3 regions were amplified from them. HTBI primers were employed in first-round RT-PCR, then a second-round multiplex PCR followed. TCRdb redid the calling of the multiplex PCR reads with MiXCR, one entry per CDR3 protein. The sample holds about 740,000 distinct CDR3 sequences; 40% are singletons and the top ten take approximately 46%. Each diagnosis was determined on the basis of clinical symptoms, serum thyroxine, TRAb, thyroid ultrasound and orbital computed tomography. Fresh peripheral blood, about 9.3 ml, was the PBMC source. The sample was peripheral blood. The clonotype comes from an adult man with Graves' ophthalmopathy.

The CDR3 nucleotides read TGTGCCAGCAGCTTAGGGGAGGGTAATCAGCCCCAGCATTTT. It encodes CASSLGEGNQPQHF. The V call is TRBV7-9, the J call TRBJ1-5; D remains ambiguous. The ends were cut back, 1 base at V and 4 bases at J, with 8 bases in the middle. CDR1 and CDR2 from the germline V gene are SEHNR and FQNEAQ (reference sequence). The CDR3 has 14 amino acids.